The 2 T cell receptor beta chains below were found in one sample sequenced in a study of OX40 agonist ivuxolimab in advanced cancers. Profiling relied on immunoSEQ multiplex PCR, and the TCRdb table lists in-frame clones only, not all of them. The table lists some 98,000 clones, about 80% of them singletons. The sequencing here drew on CD4+ or CD8+ T cells sorted from blood, taken in a trial of the OX40 agonist ivuxolimab. The receptors originated from an adult with an advanced solid tumor such as melanoma, head and neck, liver or kidney cancer.

This chain uses TRBV2 with TRBJ1-3; possibly TRBD1 for D (6 bases). Germline CDR1 is SNHLY and CDR2 is FYNNEI. V dropped 6 bases and J dropped 1 base, with 10 bases sitting between them. The CDR3 is 14 residues long. The CDR3 bases are TGTGCCAGCAGAGGAGGGGGGTCTGGAAACACCATATATTTT. Translation gives CASRGGGSGNTIYF.

CDR3 in amino acids: CASSLDRSSPLHF. The CDR3 bases are TGTGCCAGCAGCTTGGACCGGAGCTCACCCCTCCACTTT. This chain joins TRBV5-4 and TRBJ1-6, with D uncertain. The length of the CDR3 is 13 residues. The germline V gene encodes CDR1 SGHNT and CDR2 YYREEE (reference sequence). V dropped 0 bases and J dropped 10 bases, with 8 bases sitting between them.